The clone carrying this TCR beta chain has only a few counts. Its target is not known. This sample was taken from a study of CD8 T cells in ankylosing spondylitis. Researchers built TCR beta libraries using quantitative 5'-RACE with molecular barcodes. TCRdb ran MiXCR on the 5' RACE reads and lists one entry per CDR3 protein. The sample shows under 850,000 distinct CDR3 sequences, 15% to 20% of them seen only once. Findings of the study overall: For ankylosing spondylitis blood, a TCR beta motif of 7 or 8 highly homologous variants appeared characteristic. Significant enrichment of disease-linked clones was reported in matched ankylosing spondylitis synovial fluid.

Losses at the gene ends were 2 bases for V and 6 bases for J; bases not matched to a gene: 9. The CDR3 has 15 amino acids. The V gene's germline CDR1 is SGHAT and CDR2 FQNNGV. This chain uses TRBV11-2 with TRBJ2-7; 8 bases match TRBD1. The TCR was taken from a male donor with ankylosing spondylitis. Specimen: blood, either unsorted or a sorted T cell fraction (not recorded which). The CDR3 sequence: CASSLWSLQGGEQYF. The CDR3 DNA reads TGTGCCAGCAGCTTATGGTCCCTACAGGGGGGCGAGCAGTACTTC.